One and the same sample provided the 10 T cell receptor beta chains below, sequenced in a study of response to subunit inactivated influenza vaccine. Each CDR3 protein is one row after TCRdb ran MiXCR on the RT-PCR reads. The sample contains around 710,000 distinct CDR3 sequences, approximately 14% of which appear only once. The sequencing here drew on PBMCs from blood, taken 14 to 15 days before vaccination. All receptors come from a man aged 50 or older who received an inactivated influenza vaccine.

The chain recombines TRBV7-9 with TRBJ2-5, with 9 bases matching TRBD2. Per the germline V gene, CDR1 is SEHNR and CDR2 is FQNEAQ (reference sequence). CDR3 length: 13 residues. The trim removed 5 bases at V and 5 bases at J, leaving 3 bases unmatched. Written as DNA, the CDR3 is TGTGCCAGCAGCCCCGGGACTAGCGAGACCCAGTACTTC. Translating gives CASSPGTSETQYF.

The CDR3 bases are TGTGCCAGCAGACCTCTAGCGAATGAGCAGTTCTTC. Its protein is CASRPLANEQFF. V is TRBV2 and J is TRBJ2-1, with a possible D match to TRBD2 (6 bases). The V gene lost 6 bases and the J gene lost 7 bases, with 10 bases spanning the gap. Per the germline V gene, CDR1 is SNHLY and CDR2 is FYNNEI. This CDR3 contains 12 residues.

J is TRBJ1-4 and V is TRBV18; D is unresolved. Germline values: CDR1 KGHSH, CDR2 LQKENI. V was pared by 4 bases and J by 7 bases, with 10 bases between. This CDR3 region has 13 residues. CDR3 bases: TGTGCCAGCTCACAAGTCTTTCTTGAAAAACTGTTTTTT. This codes for CASSQVFLEKLFF. The variable domain in full, completed from reference TRBV18 and TRBJ1-4, reads NAGVMQNPRHLVRRRGQEARLRCSPMKGHSHVYWYRQLPEEGLKFMVYLQKENIIDESGMPKERFSAEFPKEGPSILRIQQVVRGDSAAYFCASSQVFLEKLFFGSGTQLSVL.

Worth noting for this clonotype: A single base separates this from a much larger clone, so it may be a read error. The chain links TRBV2 to TRBJ2-4; D not certain. The CDR3 totals 17 residues. Germline V gene data show CDR1 as SNHLY and CDR2 as FYNNEI. CDR3 in DNA: TGTGCCCGCAGTCAAGGGAAATCGTTACTAGCCAAAAACATTCAGTACTTC. Encoded protein: CARSQGKSLLAKNIQYF.

This clonotype was counted between two and nine times. V gene TRBV11-3 combines with J gene TRBJ2-2; TRBD2 matches 7 bases. The CDR3 is made up of 15 amino acids. V was clipped by 5 bases and J by 4 bases; unmatched bases: 7. CDR1 is SGHNT, CDR2 YENEEA, per germline. CDR3 nucleotides: TGTGCCAGCAGCGTGGGGGGGTTGAGCACCGGGGAGCTGTTTTTT. This codes for CASSVGGLSTGELFF.

This clonotype was recorded at least ten times. V is TRBV6-5 and J is TRBJ2-2; possibly TRBD1 for D (5 bases). The germline V gene encodes CDR1 MNHEY and CDR2 SVGAGI. V was clipped by 4 bases and J by 5 bases, with 17 bases between them. The CDR3 has 16 residues. The CDR3 sequence is CASSSQGAWGTGELFF. CDR3 in DNA: TGTGCCAGCAGTTCCCAGGGTGCCTGGGGTACCGGGGAGCTGTTTTTT.

The genes are TRBV2 and TRBJ2-7; TRBD2 aligns across 10 bases. After removal of 5 bases from V and 1 base from J, the junction contained 5 bases not matched to a gene. This CDR3 is built from 15 residues. Per germline, CDR1 SNHLY and CDR2 FYNNEI. As DNA, the CDR3 is TGTGCCAGCAGTCGGCGGACTAGCGGATCCTACGAGCAGTACTTC. As protein: CASSRRTSGSYEQYF.

In its sample, this clonotype was seen a few times. V is TRBV20-1 and J is TRBJ2-5; TRBD1 might be the D (6 bases). V lost 5 bases and J lost 1, with 11 bases in between. Looked up from germline, CDR1 is DFQATT and CDR2 is SNEGSKA (reference sequence). The CDR3 has 13 residues. CDR3 DNA sequence: TGCAGTGCTGGAGGACAGAGCCAAGAGACCCAGTACTTC. This gives the protein CSAGGQSQETQYF.

This clonotype was detected many times. The chain joins TRBV2 to TRBJ2-3; 10 bases map to TRBD2. The germline V gene has CDR1 SNHLY and CDR2 FYNNEI. Trimming removed 6 bases from V and 1 base from J; junction bases left unmatched: 10. The CDR3 is 17 amino acids. In nucleotides, the CDR3 is TGTGCCAGCAGGACGGCTAGCGGGGGTGGGGGCACAGATACGCAGTATTTT. Amino acid sequence: CASRTASGGGGTDTQYF.

This clonotype was detected many times. The V and J genes are TRBV25-1 and TRBJ1-1, with no clear D. Trimming removed 4 bases at V and 3 bases at J, with 9 bases between. Germline V CDR1 and CDR2: MGHDK, SYGVNS. The CDR3 totals 13 residues. The CDR3 DNA follows: TGTGCCAGCAGTGTAGGTTCCCACACTGAAGCTTTCTTT. It yields the protein CASSVGSHTEAFF.